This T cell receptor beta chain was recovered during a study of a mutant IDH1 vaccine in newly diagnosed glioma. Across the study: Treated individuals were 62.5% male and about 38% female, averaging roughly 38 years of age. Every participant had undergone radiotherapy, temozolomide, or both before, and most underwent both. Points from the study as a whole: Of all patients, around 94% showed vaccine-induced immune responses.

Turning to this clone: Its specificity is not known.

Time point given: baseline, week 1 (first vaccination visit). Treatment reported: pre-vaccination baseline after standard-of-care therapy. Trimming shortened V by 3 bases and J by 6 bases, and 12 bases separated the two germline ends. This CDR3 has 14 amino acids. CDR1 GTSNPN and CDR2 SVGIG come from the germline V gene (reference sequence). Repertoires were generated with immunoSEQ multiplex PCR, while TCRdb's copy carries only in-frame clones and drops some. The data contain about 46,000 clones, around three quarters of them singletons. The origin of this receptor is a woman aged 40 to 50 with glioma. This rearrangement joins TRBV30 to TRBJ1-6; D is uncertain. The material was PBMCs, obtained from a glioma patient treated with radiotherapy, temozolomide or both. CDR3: CAWRVEGINSPLHF. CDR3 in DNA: TGTGCCTGGAGGGTTGAGGGAATTAATTCACCCCTCCACTTT.